The T cell receptor beta chain under discussion was sequenced for a study of tumor-infiltrating lymphocytes in primary liver carcinoma. The authors made TCR beta cDNA from about 500 ng total RNA with a constant-region primer. Three nested multiplex PCR rounds, a slightly modified ARM-PCR, produced the libraries for TCR beta. TRBV1-TRBV30 forward primers paired with a C-beta reverse primer were used in the first two PCR rounds, which ran approximately 10 cycles each. One entry per CDR3 protein, called by TCRdb with MiXCR from the multiplex PCR reads. Of over 45,000 distinct CDR3 sequences detected, less than 75% appear once; the ten largest clones hold less than 35%. Germline values: CDR1 DFQATT, CDR2 SNEGSKA (reference sequence). The V and J ends lost 7 bases and 3 bases respectively, with 11 bases between them. The CDR3 has 12 residues. Co-extracting RNA and DNA was done with 20-30 mg of unsorted bulk tissue as input. Over 75% of the cells in every tumor sample were viable tumor cells.

Sequencing was carried out using liver tumor tissue from sampling region 5. The subset was: tumor region T5, tumor centre. The sequence was collected from a man in his forties with primary liver carcinoma and hepatitis B virus infection. The rearrangement uses TRBV20-1 and TRBJ2-3; D may be TRBD1 (5 bases). CDR3 nucleotides: TGCAGTGGGAGACAGAGTACAGATACGCAGTATTTT. As protein: CSGRQSTDTQYF.